The entry that follows covers one T cell receptor beta chain sequence. This specimen comes from a study of T cell responses to AZD1222 COVID-19 vaccine. Data came from immunoSEQ multiplex PCR; TCRdb stores just in-frame clones and leaves some out. The sample holds 70,000 to 100,000 clones, roughly 90% seen once. There are 16 residues in the CDR3. V was pared by 0 bases and J by 0 bases, with 11 bases between. CDR1 and CDR2 (germline): SGDLS, YYNGEE. This sequence originates from an adult who received the AZD1222 COVID-19 vaccine. This material consisted of peripheral blood, taken 28 days after the second AZD1222 dose. V and J are TRBV9 and TRBJ2-3, with D maybe TRBD1 (5 bases). The CDR3 loop reads CASSVGTDTSTDTQYF. DNA of the CDR3: TGTGCCAGCAGCGTAGGGACGGACACTAGCACAGATACGCAGTATTTT. Looking up the rest from reference TRBV9 and TRBJ2-3 gives the full variable domain: DSGVTQTPKHLITATGQRVTLRCSPRSGDLSVYWYQQSLDQGLQFLIQYYNGEERAKGNILERFSAQQFPDLHSELNLSSLELGDSALYFCASSVGTDTSTDTQYFGPGTRLTVL.